One T cell receptor beta chain is described in this entry. This study enrolled people aged 18 to 89 from about two dozen US geographic areas. This specimen comes from a study of blood T cell repertoires in COVID-19. CDR1 and CDR2 from the germline V gene are SGDLS and YYNGEE. The CDR3 contains 18 residues. The trim removed 0 bases at V and 2 bases at J, leaving 11 bases unmatched. TCRdb's copy holds only in-frame clones and misses some; the assay was immunoSEQ multiplex PCR. The sample contains 150,000 or so clones, 70% to 85% of which appear only once. The V gene is TRBV9, the J gene TRBJ2-7, with 10 positions matching TRBD1. Material for sequencing was PBMCs or T cells enriched from blood (not recorded which). The sequence derives from a man aged 45-65 years who had recovered from COVID-19. The CDR3 reads CASSVGGTGARIPYEQYF. CDR3 DNA: TGTGCCAGCAGCGTAGGAGGGACAGGGGCCCGGATACCCTACGAGCAGTACTTC.